The clone carrying this T cell receptor beta chain came up many times. This entry belongs to a study of neurological immune-mediated disorders. TCRdb re-called the 5' RACE reads with MiXCR, one entry per CDR3 protein. This table holds tens of thousands of distinct CDR3 sequences, around 10% found once. This CDR3 region has 13 residues. Germline loops: CDR1 SGHRS, CDR2 YFSETQ. V was clipped by 4 bases and J by 8 bases, with 13 bases between them. The TCR comes from a man aged 40-55 years in good health. The chain combines TRBV5-1 with TRBJ2-1; D uncertain. What was sequenced was PBMCs. The CDR3 nucleotides are TGCGCCAGCAGCCCTACAGCCTCGGATGAGCAGTTCTTC. It translates to CASSPTASDEQFF. The entire variable domain, with the rest obtained from reference TRBV5-1 and TRBJ2-1, is as follows: KAGVTQTPRYLIKTRGQQVTLSCSPISGHRSVSWYQQTPGQGLQFLFEYFSETQRNKGNFPGRFSGRQFSNSRSEMNVSTLELGDSALYLCASSPTASDEQFFGPGTRLTVL.